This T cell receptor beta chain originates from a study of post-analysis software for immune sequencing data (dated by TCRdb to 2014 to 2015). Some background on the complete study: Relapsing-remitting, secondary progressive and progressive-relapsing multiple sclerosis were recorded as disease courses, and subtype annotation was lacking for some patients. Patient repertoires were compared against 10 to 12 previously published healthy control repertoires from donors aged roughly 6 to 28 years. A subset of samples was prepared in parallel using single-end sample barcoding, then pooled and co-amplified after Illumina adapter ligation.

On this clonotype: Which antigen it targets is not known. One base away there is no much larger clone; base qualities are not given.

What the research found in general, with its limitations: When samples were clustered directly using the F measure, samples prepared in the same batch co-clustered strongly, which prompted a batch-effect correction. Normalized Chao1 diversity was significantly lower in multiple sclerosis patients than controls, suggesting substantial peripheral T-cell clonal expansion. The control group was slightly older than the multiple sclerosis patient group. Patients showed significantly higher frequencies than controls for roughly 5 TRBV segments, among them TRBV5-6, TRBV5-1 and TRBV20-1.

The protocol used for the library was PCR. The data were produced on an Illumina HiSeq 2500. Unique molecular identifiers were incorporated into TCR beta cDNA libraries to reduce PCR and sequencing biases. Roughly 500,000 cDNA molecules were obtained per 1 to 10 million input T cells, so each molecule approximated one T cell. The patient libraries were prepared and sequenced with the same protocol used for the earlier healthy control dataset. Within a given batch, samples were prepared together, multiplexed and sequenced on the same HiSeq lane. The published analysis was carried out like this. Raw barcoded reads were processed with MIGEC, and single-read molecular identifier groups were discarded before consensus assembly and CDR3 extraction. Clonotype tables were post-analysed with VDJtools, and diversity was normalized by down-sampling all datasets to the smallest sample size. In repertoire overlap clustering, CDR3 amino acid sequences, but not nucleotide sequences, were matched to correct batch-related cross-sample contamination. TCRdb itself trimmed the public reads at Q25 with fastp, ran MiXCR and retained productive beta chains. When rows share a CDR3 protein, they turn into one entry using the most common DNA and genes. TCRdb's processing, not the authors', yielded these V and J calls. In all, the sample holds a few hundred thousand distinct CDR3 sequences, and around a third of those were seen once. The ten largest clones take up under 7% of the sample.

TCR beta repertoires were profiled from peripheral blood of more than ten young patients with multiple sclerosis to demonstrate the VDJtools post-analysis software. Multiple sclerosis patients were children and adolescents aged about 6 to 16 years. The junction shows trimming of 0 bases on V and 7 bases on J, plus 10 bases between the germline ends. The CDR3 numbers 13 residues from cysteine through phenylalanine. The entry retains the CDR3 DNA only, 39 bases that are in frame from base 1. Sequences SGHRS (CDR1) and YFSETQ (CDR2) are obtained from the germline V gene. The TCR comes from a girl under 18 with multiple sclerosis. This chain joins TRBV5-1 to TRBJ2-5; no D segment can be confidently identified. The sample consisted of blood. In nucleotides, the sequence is TGCGCCAGCAGCTTGGTGCCGGAAGGGACCCAGTACTTC. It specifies CASSLVPEGTQYF. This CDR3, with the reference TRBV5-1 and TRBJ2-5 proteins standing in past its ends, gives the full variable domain KAGVTQTPRYLIKTRGQQVTLSCSPISGHRSVSWYQQTPGQGLQFLFEYFSETQRNKGNFPGRFSGRQFSNSRSEMNVSTLELGDSALYLCASSLVPEGTQYFGPGTRLLVL.